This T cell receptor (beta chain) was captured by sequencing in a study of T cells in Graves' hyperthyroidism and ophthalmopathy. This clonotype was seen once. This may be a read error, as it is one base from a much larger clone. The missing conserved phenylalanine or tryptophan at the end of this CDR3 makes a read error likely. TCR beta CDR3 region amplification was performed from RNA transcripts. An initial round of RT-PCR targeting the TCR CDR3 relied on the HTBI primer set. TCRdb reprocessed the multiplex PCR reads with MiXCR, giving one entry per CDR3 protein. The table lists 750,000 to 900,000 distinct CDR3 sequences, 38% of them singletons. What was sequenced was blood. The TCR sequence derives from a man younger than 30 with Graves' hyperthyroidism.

As DNA, the CDR3 is TGTGCCAGCAGCTCCTCGACAGCAGGGGCCAACGTCCTGACTTCC. Amino acid sequence: CASSSSTAGANVLTS. This rearrangement joins TRBV7-9 to TRBJ2-6; possible D gene TRBD1, 5 bases. V was pared by 4 bases and J by 4 bases, with 11 bases between. In germline, CDR1 is SEHNR, CDR2 FQNEAQ (reference sequence). The CDR3 extends over 15 amino acids.